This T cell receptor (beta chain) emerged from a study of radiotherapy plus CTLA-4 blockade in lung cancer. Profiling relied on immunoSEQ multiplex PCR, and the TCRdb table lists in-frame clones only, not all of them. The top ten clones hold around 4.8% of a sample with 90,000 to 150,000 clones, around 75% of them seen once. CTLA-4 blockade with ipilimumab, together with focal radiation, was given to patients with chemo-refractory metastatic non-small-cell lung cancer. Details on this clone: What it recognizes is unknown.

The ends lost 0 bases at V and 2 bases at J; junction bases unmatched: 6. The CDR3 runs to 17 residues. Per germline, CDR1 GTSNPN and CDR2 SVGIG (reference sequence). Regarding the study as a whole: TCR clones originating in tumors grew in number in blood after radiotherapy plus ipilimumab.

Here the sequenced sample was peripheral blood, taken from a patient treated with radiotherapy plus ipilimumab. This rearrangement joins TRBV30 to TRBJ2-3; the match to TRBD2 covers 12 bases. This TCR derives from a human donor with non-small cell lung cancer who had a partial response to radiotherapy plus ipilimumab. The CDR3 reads CAWSVLASGRVTDTQYF. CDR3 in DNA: TGTGCCTGGAGTGTACTTGCTAGCGGGAGGGTCACAGATACGCAGTATTTT.